This T cell receptor (beta chain) comes out of a study of blood T cell repertoires in COVID-19. Study as a whole: The samples span acute and convalescent COVID-19 from the United States, Italy and Spain. T cells, B-cell-depleted T cells, or PBMCs supplied cDNA or gDNA.

Seattle enrolled patients during active infection and tracked them longitudinally. Germline assignment: CDR1 MNHEY and CDR2 SVGAGI. This CDR3 is built from 14 residues. The V end was cut by 5 bases, the J end by 4 bases, with 9 bases between. As handled by the study authors: Amplification from reference gene primers served as the basis for estimated nucleated cell counts. Sequenced by immunoSEQ multiplex PCR; TCRdb stores in-frame clones only, minus some. That table is the source of V, J and clone size, and D and trimming were worked out from the DNA. The sample yields 150,000 or so clones, approximately 83% seen once.

The chain uses TRBV6-5 and TRBJ2-6, with D possibly being TRBD1 (6 bases). The sequence was obtained from a woman aged 55-75 years with COVID-19, enrolled during active disease. The sample was peripheral blood. The CDR3 sequence is CASSRGTGANVLTF. CDR3 DNA sequence: TGTGCCAGCAGTAGGGGGACAGGGGCCAACGTCCTGACTTTC.